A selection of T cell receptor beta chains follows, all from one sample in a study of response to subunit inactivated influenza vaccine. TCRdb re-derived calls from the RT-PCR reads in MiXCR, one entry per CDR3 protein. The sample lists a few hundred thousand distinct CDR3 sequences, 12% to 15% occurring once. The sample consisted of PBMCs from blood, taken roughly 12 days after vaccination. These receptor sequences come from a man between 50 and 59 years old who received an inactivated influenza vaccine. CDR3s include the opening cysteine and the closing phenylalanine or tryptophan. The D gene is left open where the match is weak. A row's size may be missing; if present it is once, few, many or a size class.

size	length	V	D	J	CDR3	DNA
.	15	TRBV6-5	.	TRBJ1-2	CASSYERHPNYGYTF	TGTGCCAGCAGTTACGAGAGACACCCGAACTATGGCTACACCTTC
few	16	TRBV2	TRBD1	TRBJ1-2	CASSGLTGGEDYGYTF	TGTGCCAGCAGTGGCCTTACAGGGGGCGAGGACTATGGCTACACCTTC
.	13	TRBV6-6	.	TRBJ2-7	CATSGTETYEQYF	TGTGCCACCTCCGGAACAGAAACCTACGAGCAGTACTTC
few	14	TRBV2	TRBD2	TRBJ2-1	CASRGSSGGMEQFF	TGTGCCAGCAGGGGGTCTAGCGGGGGAATGGAGCAGTTCTTC
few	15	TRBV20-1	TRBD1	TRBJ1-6	CSARDTGAGNSPLHF	TGCAGTGCTAGAGATACAGGGGCCGGGAATTCACCCCTCCACTTT
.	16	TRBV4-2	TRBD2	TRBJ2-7	CASSQDHGTSGGKQYF	TGTGCCAGCAGCCAAGATCATGGGACTAGCGGGGGGAAGCAGTACTTC
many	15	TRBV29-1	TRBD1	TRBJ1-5	CSVTPGTGSNQPQHF	TGCAGCGTAACCCCCGGGACAGGCTCCAATCAGCCCCAGCATTTT
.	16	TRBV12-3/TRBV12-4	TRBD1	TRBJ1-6	CASSSDPGQYNSPLHF	TGTGCCAGCAGTTCAGATCCGGGACAGTATAATTCACCCCTCCACTTT
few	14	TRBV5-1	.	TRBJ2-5	CASSFTAKKETQYF	TGCGCCAGCAGCTTTACAGCGAAAAAAGAGACCCAGTACTTC
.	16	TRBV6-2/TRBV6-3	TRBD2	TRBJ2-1	CASSYSTSGGTSEQFF	TGTGCCAGCAGTTACTCGACTAGCGGGGGAACATCCGAGCAGTTCTTC
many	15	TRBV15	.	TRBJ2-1	CATSRGDNPYNEQFF	TGTGCCACCAGCAGAGGGGATAACCCCTACAATGAGCAGTTCTTC
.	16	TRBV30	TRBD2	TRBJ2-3	CAWSSGLAGGKDTQYF	TGTGCCTGGAGTAGCGGACTAGCGGGAGGGAAAGATACGCAGTATTTT
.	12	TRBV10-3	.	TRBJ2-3	CAISGEADTQYF	TGTGCCATCTCGGGGGAGGCAGATACGCAGTATTTT
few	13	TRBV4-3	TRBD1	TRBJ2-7	CASSQDVTGGSYF	TGCGCCAGCAGCCAAGATGTAACAGGGGGCTCGTACTTC
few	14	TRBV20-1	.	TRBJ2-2	CSARGTRNTGELFF	TGCAGTGCTAGAGGGACCCGCAACACCGGGGAGCTGTTTTTT
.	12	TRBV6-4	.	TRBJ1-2	CASSGGADGYTF	TGTGCCAGCAGTGGCGGGGCCGATGGCTACACCTTC
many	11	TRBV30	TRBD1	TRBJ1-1	CAWSRGPEAFF	TGTGCCTGGAGTAGGGGGCCTGAAGCTTTCTTT
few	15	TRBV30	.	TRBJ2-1	CAWSEWGSGNNEQFF	TGTGCCTGGAGTGAATGGGGGAGCGGAAACAATGAGCAGTTCTTC
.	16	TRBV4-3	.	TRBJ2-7	CASSQGRADGPYEQYF	TGCGCCAGCAGCCAAGGCAGAGCGGACGGGCCCTACGAGCAGTACTTC
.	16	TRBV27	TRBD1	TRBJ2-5	CASSTIPTGPPETQYF	TGTGCCAGCAGTACCATCCCGACAGGGCCGCCTGAGACCCAGTACTTC
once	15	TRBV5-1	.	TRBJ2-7	CASSSVQGPSYEQYF	TGCGCCAGCAGTTCTGTTCAGGGACCCTCCTACGAGCAGTACTTC
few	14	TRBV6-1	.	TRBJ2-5	CASSVVFRRETQYF	TGTGCCAGCAGTGTCGTTTTTCGTCGAGAGACCCAGTACTTC
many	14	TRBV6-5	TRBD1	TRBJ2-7	CASSYGQGPYEQYF	TGTGCCAGCAGTTACGGACAGGGACCCTACGAGCAGTACTTC
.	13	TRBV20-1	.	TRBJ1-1	CSAGGRTEAEAFF	TGCAGTGCCGGGGGCCGGACGGAGGCTGAAGCTTTCTTT
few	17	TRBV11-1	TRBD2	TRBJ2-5	CASSLTRLAGATETQYF	TGTGCCAGCAGCTTAACGCGACTAGCGGGAGCCACAGAGACCCAGTACTTC
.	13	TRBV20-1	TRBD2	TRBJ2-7	CSARTSGTYEQYF	TGCAGTGCTAGAACTAGCGGTACCTACGAGCAGTACTTC
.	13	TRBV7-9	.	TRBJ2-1	CASSLNSVNEQFF	TGTGCCAGCAGCTTGAACAGCGTGAATGAGCAGTTCTTC
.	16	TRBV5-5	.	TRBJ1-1	CASSSLPVRKNTEAFF	TGTGCCAGCAGCTCCCTACCAGTAAGAAAGAACACTGAAGCTTTCTTT
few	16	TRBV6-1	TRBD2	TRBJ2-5	CASSEASGRGGETQYF	TGTGCCAGCAGTGAAGCTAGCGGGCGGGGGGGCGAGACCCAGTACTTC
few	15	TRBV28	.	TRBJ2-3	CASSPPTRRTDTQYF	TGTGCCAGCAGTCCCCCAACTAGACGCACAGATACGCAGTATTTT
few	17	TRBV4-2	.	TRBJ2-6	CASSQDPQSNGANVLTF	TGTGCCAGCAGCCAAGACCCGCAGTCTAATGGGGCCAACGTCCTGACTTTC
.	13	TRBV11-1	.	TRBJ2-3	CASSSPIKPTQYF	TGTGCCAGCAGCTCCCCGATAAAACCTACGCAGTATTTT
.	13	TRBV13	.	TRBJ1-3	CASSLTRANTIYF	TGTGCCAGCAGCTTGACACGGGCAAACACCATATATTTT
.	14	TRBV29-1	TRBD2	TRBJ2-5	CSVRLAEFQETQYF	TGCAGCGTTAGACTAGCGGAATTCCAAGAGACCCAGTACTTC
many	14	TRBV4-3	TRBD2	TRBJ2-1	CASSQGSGPNEQFF	TGCGCCAGCAGCCAAGGTAGCGGGCCCAATGAGCAGTTCTTC
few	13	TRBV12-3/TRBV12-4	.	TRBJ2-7	CASSLMEIGEQYF	TGTGCCAGCAGTTTAATGGAAATTGGAGAGCAGTACTTC
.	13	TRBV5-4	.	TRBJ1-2	CASSTKGDYGYTF	TGTGCCAGCAGCACCAAAGGGGACTATGGCTACACCTTC
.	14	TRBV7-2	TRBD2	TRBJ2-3	CASSAGLAEDTQYF	TGTGCCAGCAGCGCCGGACTAGCTGAGGATACGCAGTATTTT
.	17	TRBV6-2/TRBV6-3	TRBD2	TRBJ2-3	CASSPQRTSGAIDTQYF	TGTGCCAGCAGTCCCCAGAGGACTAGCGGGGCTATAGATACGCAGTATTTT
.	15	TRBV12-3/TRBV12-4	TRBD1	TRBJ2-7	CASRETGQGTYEQYF	TGTGCCAGCAGGGAGACAGGGCAAGGAACCTACGAGCAGTACTTC
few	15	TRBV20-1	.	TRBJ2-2	CSARVQAWGTGELFF	TGCAGTGCTAGAGTACAGGCCTGGGGGACCGGGGAGCTGTTTTTT
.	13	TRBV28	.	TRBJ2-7	CAIRGFSVNEQYF	TGTGCCATCCGTGGATTTAGCGTAAACGAGCAGTACTTC
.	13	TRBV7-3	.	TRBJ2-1	CASSLSYKNEQFF	TGTGCCAGCAGCTTATCTTACAAGAATGAGCAGTTCTTC
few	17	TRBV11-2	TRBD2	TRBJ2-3	CASSLYLAGGGRDTQYF	TGTGCCAGCAGCTTATATCTAGCGGGAGGAGGACGGGATACGCAGTATTTT
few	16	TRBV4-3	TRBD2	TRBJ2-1	CASSGTSGRLYNEQFF	TGCGCCAGCTCCGGGACTAGCGGGAGATTATACAATGAGCAGTTCTTC
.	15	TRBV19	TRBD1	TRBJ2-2	CASSATGGFTGELFF	TGTGCCAGTAGTGCAACAGGGGGCTTCACCGGGGAGCTGTTTTTT
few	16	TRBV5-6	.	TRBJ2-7	CASTQRGVRGGHEQYF	TGTGCCAGCACCCAACGCGGGGTCAGGGGCGGTCACGAGCAGTACTTC
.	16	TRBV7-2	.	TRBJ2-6	CASSLTSNPGANVLTF	TGTGCCAGCAGCCTTACTAGCAATCCCGGGGCCAACGTCCTGACTTTC
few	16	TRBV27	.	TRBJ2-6	CASSLFRPSGANVLTF	TGTGCCAGCAGTTTATTCCGGCCCTCTGGGGCCAACGTCCTGACTTTC
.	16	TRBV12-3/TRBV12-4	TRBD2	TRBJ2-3	CASSSRGAGATDTQYF	TGTGCCAGCAGTTCAAGGGGTGCGGGAGCTACAGATACGCAGTATTTT
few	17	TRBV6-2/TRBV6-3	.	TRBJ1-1	CASSSPQGRVMNTEAFF	TGTGCCAGCAGTTCCCCCCAGGGGCGGGTTATGAACACTGAAGCTTTCTTT
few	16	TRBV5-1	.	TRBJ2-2	CASTDFGGQNTGELFF	TGCGCCAGCACCGATTTCGGGGGACAGAACACCGGGGAGCTGTTTTTT
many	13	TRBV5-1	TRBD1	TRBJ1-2	CASSRTGGSGYTF	TGCGCCAGCAGCCGGACAGGGGGCAGTGGCTACACCTTC
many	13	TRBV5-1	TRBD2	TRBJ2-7	CASSSGLANEQYF	TGCGCCAGCAGCTCCGGACTAGCGAACGAGCAGTACTTC
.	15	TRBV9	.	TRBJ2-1	CASSVENRVYNEQFF	TGTGCCAGCAGCGTAGAAAACAGGGTCTACAATGAGCAGTTCTTC
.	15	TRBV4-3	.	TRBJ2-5	CASSRGVGNQETQYF	TGCGCCAGCAGCCGGGGGGTGGGTAACCAAGAGACCCAGTACTTC
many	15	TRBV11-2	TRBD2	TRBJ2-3	CASSFSGGRTDTQYF	TGTGCCAGCAGCTTCAGCGGGGGGAGAACAGATACGCAGTATTTT